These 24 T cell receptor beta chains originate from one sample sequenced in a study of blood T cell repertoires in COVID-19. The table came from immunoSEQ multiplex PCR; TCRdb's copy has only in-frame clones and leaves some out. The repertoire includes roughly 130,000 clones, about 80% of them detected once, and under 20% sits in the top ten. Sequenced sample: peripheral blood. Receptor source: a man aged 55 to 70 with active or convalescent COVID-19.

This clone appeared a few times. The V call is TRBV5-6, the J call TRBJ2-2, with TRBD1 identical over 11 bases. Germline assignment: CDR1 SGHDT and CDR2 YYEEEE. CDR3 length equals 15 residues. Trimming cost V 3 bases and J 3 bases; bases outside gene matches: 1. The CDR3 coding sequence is TGTGCCAGCAGCTCGGGACAGGGGGACACCGGGGAGCTGTTTTTT. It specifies CASSSGQGDTGELFF.

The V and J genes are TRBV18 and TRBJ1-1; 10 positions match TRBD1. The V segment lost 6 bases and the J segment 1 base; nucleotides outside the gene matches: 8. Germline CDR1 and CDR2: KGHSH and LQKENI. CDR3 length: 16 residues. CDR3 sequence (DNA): TGTGCCAGCTCCCTCGACAGGGGGCGGGGGAACACTGAAGCTTTCTTT. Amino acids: CASSLDRGRGNTEAFF.

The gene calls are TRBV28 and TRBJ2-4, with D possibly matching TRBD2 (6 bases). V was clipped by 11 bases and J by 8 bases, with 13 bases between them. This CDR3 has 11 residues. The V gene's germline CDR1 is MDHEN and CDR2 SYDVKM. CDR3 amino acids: CAAGGADIQYF. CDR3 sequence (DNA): TGTGCCGCCGGGGGTGCGGACATTCAGTACTTC.

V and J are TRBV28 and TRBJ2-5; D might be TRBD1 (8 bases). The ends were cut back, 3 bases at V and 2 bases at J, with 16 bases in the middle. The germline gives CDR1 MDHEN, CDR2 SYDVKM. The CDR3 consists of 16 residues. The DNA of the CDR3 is TGTGCCAGCAGTTTTCGGACAGGGAGGGGGCAAGAGACCCAGTACTTC. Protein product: CASSFRTGRGQETQYF.

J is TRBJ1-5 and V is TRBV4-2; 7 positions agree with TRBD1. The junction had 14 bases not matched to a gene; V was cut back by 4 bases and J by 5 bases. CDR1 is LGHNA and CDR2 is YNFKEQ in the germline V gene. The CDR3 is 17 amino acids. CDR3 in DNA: TGTGCCAGCAGCCTCTCCCCCGGACGACAGGGAGATCAGCCCCAGCATTTT. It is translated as CASSLSPGRQGDQPQHF.

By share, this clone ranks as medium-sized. CDR3 in amino acids: CGGRSSGANVLTF. The CDR3 DNA is TGTGGGGGCCGAAGCTCTGGGGCCAACGTCCTGACTTTC. The V call is TRBV5-4, the J call TRBJ2-6, with D possibly TRBD1 on 5 matching bases. The CDR3 contains 13 residues. The germline V gene encodes CDR1 SGHNT and CDR2 YYREEE (reference sequence).

This CDR3 is CASSYSRPGVFYGYTF. The CDR3, as DNA: TGTGCCAGCAGTTACTCCCGGCCAGGGGTCTTCTATGGCTACACCTTC. This sequence joins TRBV6-2 or TRBV6-3 and TRBJ1-2, with D tentatively TRBD1 (6 bases). Trimming removed 0 bases at V and 4 bases at J, with 15 bases between. The CDR3 spans 16 residues. Germline loops: CDR1 MNHEY, CDR2 SVGEGT.

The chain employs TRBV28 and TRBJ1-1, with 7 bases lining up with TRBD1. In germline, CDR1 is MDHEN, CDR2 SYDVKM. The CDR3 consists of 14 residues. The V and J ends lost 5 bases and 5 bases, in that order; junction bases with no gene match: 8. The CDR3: CASSPRQGGTEAFF. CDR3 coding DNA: TGTGCCAGCAGTCCACGACAGGGCGGAACTGAAGCTTTCTTT. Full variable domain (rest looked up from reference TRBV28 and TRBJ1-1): DVKVTQSSRYLVKRTGEKVFLECVQDMDHENMFWYRQDPGLGLRLIYFSYDVKMKEKGDIPEGYSVSREKKERFSLILESASTNQTSMYLCASSPRQGGTEAFFGQGTRLTVV.

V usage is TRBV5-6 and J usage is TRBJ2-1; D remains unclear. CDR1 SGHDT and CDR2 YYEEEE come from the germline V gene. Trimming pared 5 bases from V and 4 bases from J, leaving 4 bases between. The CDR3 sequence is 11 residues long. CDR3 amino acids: CASSSYNEQFF. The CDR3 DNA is TGTGCCAGCAGTTCGTACAATGAGCAGTTCTTC. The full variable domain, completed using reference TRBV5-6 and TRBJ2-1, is DAGVTQSPTHLIKTRGQQVTLRCSPKSGHDTVSWYQQALGQGPQFIFQYYEEEERQRGNFPDRFSGHQFPNYSSELNVNALLLGDSALYLCASSSYNEQFFGPGTRLTVL.

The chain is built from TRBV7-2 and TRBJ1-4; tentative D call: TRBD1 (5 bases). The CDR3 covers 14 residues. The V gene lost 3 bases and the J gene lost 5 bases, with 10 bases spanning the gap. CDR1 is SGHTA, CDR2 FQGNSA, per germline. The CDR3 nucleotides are TGTGCCAGCAGCTTCCTCGGGGGGAATGAAAAACTGTTTTTT. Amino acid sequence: CASSFLGGNEKLFF.

DNA for the CDR3: TGTGCCAGCAGCTTAGGCTCCGGGACAGGGCAGAATGAGCAGTTCTTC. It encodes CASSLGSGTGQNEQFF. The chain employs TRBV7-9 and TRBJ2-1, with 9 bases lining up with TRBD1. Per germline, CDR1 SEHNR and CDR2 FQNEAQ (reference sequence). The CDR3 loop spans 16 amino acids. The V segment lost 1 base and the J segment 7 bases; nucleotides outside the gene matches: 8.

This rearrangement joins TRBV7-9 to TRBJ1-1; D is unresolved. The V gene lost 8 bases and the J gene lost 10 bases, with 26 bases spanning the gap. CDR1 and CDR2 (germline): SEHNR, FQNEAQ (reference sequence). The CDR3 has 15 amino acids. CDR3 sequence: CASAGLRIPPPGAFF. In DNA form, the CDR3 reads TGTGCCAGCGCCGGACTGAGAATCCCCCCCCCTGGAGCTTTCTTT.

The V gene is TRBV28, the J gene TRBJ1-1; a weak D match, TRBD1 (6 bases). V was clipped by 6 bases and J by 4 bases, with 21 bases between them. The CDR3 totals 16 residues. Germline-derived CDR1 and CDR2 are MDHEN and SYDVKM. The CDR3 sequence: CASRSTGGALITEAFF. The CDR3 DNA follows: TGTGCCAGCAGATCCACGGGGGGGGCCCTAATCACTGAAGCTTTCTTT.

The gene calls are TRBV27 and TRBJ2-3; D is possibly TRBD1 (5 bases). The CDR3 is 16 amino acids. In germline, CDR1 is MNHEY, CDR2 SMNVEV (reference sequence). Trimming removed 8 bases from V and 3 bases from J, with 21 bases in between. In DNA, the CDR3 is TGTGCCAGCGATAACCGCTGGCCCCCAGGGACAGATACGCAGTATTTT. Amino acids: CASDNRWPPGTDTQYF.

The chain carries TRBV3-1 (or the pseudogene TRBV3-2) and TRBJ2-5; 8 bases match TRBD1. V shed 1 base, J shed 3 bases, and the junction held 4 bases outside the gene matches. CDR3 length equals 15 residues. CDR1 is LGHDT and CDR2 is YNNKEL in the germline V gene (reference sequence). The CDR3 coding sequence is TGTGCCAGCAGCCAAGGACAGGGGCGTAAAGAGACCCAGTACTTC. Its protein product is CASSQGQGRKETQYF.

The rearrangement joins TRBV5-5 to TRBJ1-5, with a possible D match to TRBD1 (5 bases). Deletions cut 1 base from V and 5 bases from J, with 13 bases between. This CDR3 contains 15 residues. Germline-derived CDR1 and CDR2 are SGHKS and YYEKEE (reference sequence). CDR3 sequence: CASSLLSRADQPQHF. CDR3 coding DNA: TGTGCCAGCAGCTTGTTGTCCAGGGCCGATCAGCCCCAGCATTTT.

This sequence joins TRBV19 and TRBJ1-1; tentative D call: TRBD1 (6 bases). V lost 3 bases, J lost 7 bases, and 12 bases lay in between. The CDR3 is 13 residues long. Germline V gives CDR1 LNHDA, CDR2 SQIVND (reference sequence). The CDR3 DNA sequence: TGTGCCAGTAGTATCGTGGCAGGGGATGAAGCTTTCTTT. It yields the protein CASSIVAGDEAFF.

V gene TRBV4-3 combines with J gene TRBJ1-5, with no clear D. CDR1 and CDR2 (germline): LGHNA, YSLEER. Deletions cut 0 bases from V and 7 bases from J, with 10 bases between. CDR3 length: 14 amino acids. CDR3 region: CASSQELVEQPQHF. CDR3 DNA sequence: TGCGCCAGCAGCCAAGAGCTGGTGGAGCAGCCCCAGCATTTT.

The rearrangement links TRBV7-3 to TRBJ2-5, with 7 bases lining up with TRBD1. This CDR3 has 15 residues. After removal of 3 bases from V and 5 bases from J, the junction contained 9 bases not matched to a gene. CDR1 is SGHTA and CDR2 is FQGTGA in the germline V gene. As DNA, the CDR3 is TGTGCCAGCAGCTTTACGGGACAGCGTACGGAGACCCAGTACTTC. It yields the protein CASSFTGQRTETQYF.

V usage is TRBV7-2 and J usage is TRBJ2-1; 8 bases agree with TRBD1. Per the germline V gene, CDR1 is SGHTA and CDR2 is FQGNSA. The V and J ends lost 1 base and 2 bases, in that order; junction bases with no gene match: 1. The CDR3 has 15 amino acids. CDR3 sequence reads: CASSLGQGTYNEQFF. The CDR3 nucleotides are TGTGCCAGCAGCTTAGGACAGGGGACCTACAATGAGCAGTTCTTC.

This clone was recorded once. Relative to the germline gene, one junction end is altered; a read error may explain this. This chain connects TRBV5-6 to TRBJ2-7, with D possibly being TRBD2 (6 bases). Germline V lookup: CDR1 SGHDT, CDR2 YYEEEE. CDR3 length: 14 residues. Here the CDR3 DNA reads TGTGCCAGCAGGGGCCCCGGGAGCTCCTACGAGCAATACTTC. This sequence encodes CASRGPGSSYEQYF.

The CDR3 bases are TGTGCCAGTAGGGAGGGACAGGGGGCTGATGGCTACACCTTC. Its translation is CASREGQGADGYTF. The gene calls are TRBV19 and TRBJ1-2, with 12 bases matching TRBD1. The V gene's germline CDR1 is LNHDA and CDR2 SQIVND (reference sequence). The CDR3 totals 14 residues. V was clipped by 6 bases and J by 6 bases; unmatched bases: 5.

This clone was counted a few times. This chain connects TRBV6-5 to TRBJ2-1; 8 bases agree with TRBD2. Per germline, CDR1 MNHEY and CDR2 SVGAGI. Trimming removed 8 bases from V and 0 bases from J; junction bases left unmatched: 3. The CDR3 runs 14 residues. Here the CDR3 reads CASGAGGSYNEQFF. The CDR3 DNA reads TGTGCCAGCGGCGCGGGGGGCTCCTACAATGAGCAGTTCTTC.

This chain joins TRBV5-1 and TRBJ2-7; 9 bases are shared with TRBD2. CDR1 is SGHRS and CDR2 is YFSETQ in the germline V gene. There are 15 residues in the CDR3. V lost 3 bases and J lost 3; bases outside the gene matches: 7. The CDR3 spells CASSWTSADFYEQYF. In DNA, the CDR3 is TGCGCCAGCAGCTGGACTAGCGCGGACTTCTACGAGCAGTACTTC. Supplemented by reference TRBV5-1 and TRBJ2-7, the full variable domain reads KAGVTQTPRYLIKTRGQQVTLSCSPISGHRSVSWYQQTPGQGLQFLFEYFSETQRNKGNFPGRFSGRQFSNSRSEMNVSTLELGDSALYLCASSWTSADFYEQYFGPGTRLTVT.